This TCR beta chain originates from a study of molecular identifiers for immune sequencing clone quantification (dated by TCRdb to about 2018). Looking at the study overall: For a replicate experiment, the RNA from either around 20,000 or 99,000 naive CD8 T cells was divided into five aliquots, and four of those aliquots went on to sequencing. CD8 T cells were used in a methods study to benchmark molecular-identifier clustering-based TCR repertoire sequencing (MIDCIRS) and TCR RNA copy counting.

Libraries of naive CD8 T cells were built from anywhere between about 17,000 and 1,000,000 sorted cells, with 10%, 30% or 50% of the purified RNA used. Naive CD8 T cells, defined as CD8+CD4-CCR7+CD45RA+, were FACS-sorted into RLT Plus buffer on a BD FACSAria II. Approximately 9 TCR copies' worth of Jurkat RNA were spiked into about 19,000-1,000,000 naive CD8 T cell samples to test detection sensitivity. Enrichment of CD8 T cells was done with RosetteSep CD8+ T Cell Enrichment Cocktail plus Ficoll-Paque, and ACK red cell lysis came afterward. A note on this clonotype: No antigen is known for it. No clone much larger than this one lies a single base away; base qualities are absent.

Study-level results and caveats: The naive libraries included spiked-in Jurkat TCR RNA (about ten copies' worth), and this RNA is not part of the donor repertoire. Modeling indicated around 3 TCR RNA copies recovered per cell, compared with approximately 10 by digital PCR, which implies a capture efficiency of around 29%. Highly expanded clone sizes could be underestimated because identical TCR molecules may share a barcode. Without barcode sub-clustering, chimeric consensus sequences inflated TCR diversity; chimeras reached as high as 47%. Spiked-in Jurkat TCR RNA equivalent to a single cell was reported to be detectable even among approximately 1.1 million naive CD8 T cells. In CMV-specific effector cells, clones with more than 20 RNA copies contained over 97% of molecules, whereas in naive cells such clones contained under 1% of molecules.

Taken from the germline V gene, the CDR1 and CDR2 loops are LGHNA and YNFKEQ. The CDR3, from cysteine to phenylalanine, totals 15 residues. CDR3 DNA is the only sequence kept; it has 45 bases, read in frame from the first base. The V end gives up 4 bases and the J end 5 bases, leaving 6 bases in the junction not matched to a gene. Receptors were amplified or captured by PCR. Sequenced using a NextSeq 500. Bulk TCR libraries were prepared as previously described, using TCR primers listed in Table S5. Total RNA was purified with the Qiagen AllPrep DNA/RNA kit. Before analysis, reads from multiple sequencing runs of one library were combined. Per the source publication's procedure: Reads were retained only if their TCR constant sequence matched exactly, and those retained reads were trimmed to 150 nt and grouped according to their 12-nt molecular barcodes. Within each barcode group, reads were sub-clustered at a 15% Levenshtein threshold, and quality-weighted consensus sequences were built per RNA molecule. Non-functional sequences were excluded, and lower-count sequences lying one edit away from another sequence were also excluded. Barcode sub-clusters with fewer than 20% of the maximum read count were removed, based on fitting two negative binomial distributions. TCRdb reran the public reads through fastp at Q25 and MiXCR, keeping productive beta chains. CDR3 protein sequences are deduplicated, and each keeps its most common genes and DNA. TCRdb's processing, not the authors', yielded these V and J calls. This sample has under 600,000 distinct CDR3 sequences in its table, and about 25% of those were observed once. Jointly, the top ten make up roughly 0.79% of the sample.

Sequences were obtained from naive CD8+ T cells from blood, with Jurkat cell RNA spiked in. Explained via the paper, the cell subset or site label denotes: FACS-sorted CD8+CD4-CCR7+CD45RA+ naive T cells. The TCR sequence derives from a human donor in good health. Some libraries in this study had Jurkat cell RNA spiked in. The sequence is built from TRBV4-2 and TRBJ2-7, with TRBD2 matching 12 junction bases. Read as DNA, the sequence is TGTGCCAGCAGCCCCCGACTAGCGGGAGACCACGAGCAGTACTTC. This yields the protein CASSPRLAGDHEQYF.